The clone carrying this T cell receptor beta chain was counted ten times or more. Trimming cost V 1 base and J 2 bases, with 8 bases left between them. The CDR3 totals 15 residues. Looked up from germline, CDR1 is SGHTA and CDR2 is FQGNSA. This sample was taken from a study of T-cell reconstitution after alpha-beta-depleted transplantation in children. Construction of the TCRbeta library involved unique molecular identifiers. TCRdb called the PCR reads again in MiXCR, with one record for every CDR3 protein. The sample consists of a few hundred thousand distinct CDR3 sequences, approximately 10% of them appearing once.

The source was PBMCs from the stem cell graft donor, collected from the stem cell graft. This clonotype was obtained from a human donor who donated a stem cell graft to a child with acute lymphoblastic leukemia. V usage is TRBV7-2 and J usage is TRBJ2-2, with D possibly being TRBD1 (6 bases). The CDR3 nucleotides read TGTGCCAGCAGCTTAGTACAGGGAAACACCGGGGAGCTGTTTTTT. This encodes CASSLVQGNTGELFF.